This T cell receptor beta chain was profiled in a study of blood T cell repertoires in COVID-19 (dated by TCRdb to the early 2020s). In the study overall: The collaborator samples originated in the United States, Italy and Spain and spanned the acute and convalescent phases of COVID-19. Nearly every sample came with metadata listing a de-identified subject ID, COVID-19 status, age in years and sex. Where available, HLA class I and class II types were taken from metadata supplied by the sample provider and were not determined by assay-based typing. The prospective study material was composed of cDNA or gDNA derived from T cells, B-cell-depleted T cells, or PBMCs. A freely available public database, intended as a resource for researchers studying the immune response to SARS-CoV-2, is where the repertoires were released. The dataset comprised deeply sampled blood TCRbeta repertoires from subjects exposed to, actively infected with, or recovered from COVID-19. The samples were drawn from two sources: the first 160 participants of the ongoing ImmuneRACE study, and 1,200 or so subjects contributed by 6 global collaborators. General conclusions and limits of the study: The amount of clinical and demographic metadata varied by source and participant and was provided uncurated.

Trimming takes 4 bases off V and 5 bases off J; junction bases not matched to a gene: 3. The CDR3 sequence holds 14 residues, the cysteine and phenylalanine included. The CDR3 DNA has 42 bases and is translated from base 1. The CDR1 and CDR2 encoded by the germline V gene (reference sequence) are SGHNT and YYREEE. TCRbeta CDR3 regions were amplified from genomic DNA using the immunoSEQ Assay, a bias-controlled multiplex PCR. The authors processed their data as follows. The number of nucleated cells in each sample was estimated from the amplification of reference gene primers within the assay. To quantify the absolute abundance of each unique TCRbeta CDR3 rearrangement, sequence reads were collapsed and filtered. For each sample, productive Simpson clonality was calculated by taking the square root of Simpson's diversity index across productive rearrangements. TCRdb stores this immuneACCESS table with in-frame sequences only. Part of the clones is absent; in the studies checked, under half of the shortfall reflects unresolved V genes, and no reason is known for the rest. The V and J calls and clone size come from that table; D and trimming were worked out from the DNA. The sample table holds some 130,000 clones, of which approximately 80% were seen once. 1.9% of the sample is in the top ten clones.

This clone came up once. Its recognized antigen is unknown. No base quality information exists; no much larger clone differs at one position. Whole blood was collected in K2EDTA tubes by collaborating institutions according to the institutions' own protocols. Collaborator samples were shipped for TCRbeta analysis as frozen whole blood, isolated PBMCs, or DNA extracted from either sample type. The sequenced material came from peripheral blood. The receptor chain draws on TRBV5-4 and TRBJ1-2, with TRBD1 identical over 12 junction bases. The TCR sequence derives from a man aged 65-85 years with acute or convalescent COVID-19. CDR3 sequence: CASSVGQGAYGYTF. In nucleotides, the sequence is TGTGCCAGCAGCGTGGGACAGGGGGCGTATGGCTACACCTTC.